This entry features one T cell receptor beta chain sequence. The antigen is not known. This sample is drawn from a study of cytomegalovirus exposure and HLA in healthy donors. Study-wide results and limits: Under in vitro conditions, a few CMV-associated chains were confirmed as specific for CMV antigens. Listed as cytomegalovirus-associated were 164 TCR beta chains. For cytomegalovirus status, the classifier reportedly gave diagnoses with high specificity and sensitivity. About 87% or about 30% of the time was how often most TCR beta V segments were productive, according to an earlier analysis.

Primers for the PCR totalled 60 Vbeta and 13 Jbeta. Assay used: immunoSEQ multiplex PCR; TCRdb lists only in-frame clones, some missing. The top ten hold around 1.5% of the sample, which has 150,000 to 200,000 clones, 75% to 90% seen once. Trimming stripped 4 bases from V and 8 bases from J, with 20 bases between. Germline values: CDR1 SGHVS, CDR2 FNYEAQ. This CDR3 has 15 amino acids. This chain joins TRBV7-6 and TRBJ1-2; D is possibly TRBD1 (6 bases). Sequenced sample: PBMCs. The receptor was derived from a man aged 45-60 years in good health and CMV-seronegative. In nucleotides, the CDR3 is TGTGCCAGCAGCTCCTTGACAGGTCCCCAGGGGGGCTACACCTTC. It translates to CASSSLTGPQGGYTF.